These 29 T cell receptor beta chains were all obtained from the same sample, sequenced in a study of beta chain features in type 1 diabetes (dated by TCRdb to about 2018). Library generation was performed with the immunoSEQ multiplex PCR assay. The High Capacity cDNA Reverse Transcription Kit was used to reverse transcribe all of the isolated RNA, meaning that expressed TCRB transcripts were what got sequenced. The clones in this table, taken by TCRdb from immuneACCESS, are in-frame only. Not every clone is retained; where verified, under half of the shortfall comes from an unresolved V gene, and the cause of the rest is unknown. The sample table holds some 900,000 clones, of which roughly 16% were seen once. About 0.025% of the sample is in the top ten clones. Material: naive CD4+ T cells from blood. According to the study, the label for this sample's cell subset or site signals: true naive CD4+ T cells. All receptors derive from a woman under 30 in good health.

Remarks on this clone: Other DNA sequences in the sample encode the same CDR3. The chain is built from TRBV18 and TRBJ2-6, with 7 nucleotides matching TRBD1. The CDR3 runs 17 residues. Looked up from germline, CDR1 is KGHSH and CDR2 is LQKENI. V gave up 3 bases and J gave up 0 bases; unmatched junction bases: 5. The chain's CDR3 is CASSPWTGGSGANVLTF. DNA of the CDR3: TGTGCCAGCTCACCCTGGACAGGCGGCTCTGGGGCCAACGTCCTGACTTTC.

This clone was counted only a few times. V usage is TRBV19 and J usage is TRBJ2-5; D is unresolved. The CDR3 sequence is 11 residues long. Germline V gene sequence: CDR1 LNHDA, CDR2 SQIVND (reference sequence). Trimming shortened V by 5 bases and J by 7 bases, and 8 bases separated the two germline ends. CDR3 protein: CASSYAGTQYF. Written as DNA, the CDR3 is TGTGCCAGTAGTTATGCCGGGACCCAGTACTTC.

CDR3 amino acids: CASRGGTETQYF. Written as DNA, the CDR3 is TGTGCCAGCAGAGGGGGGACAGAGACCCAGTACTTC. The chain has TRBV11-2 and TRBJ2-5; D could derive from TRBD1 or TRBD2 (6 bases each). V lost 6 bases to trimming and J lost 4 bases, with 9 bases between them. There are 12 residues in the CDR3. The germline V gene has CDR1 SGHAT and CDR2 FQNNGV.

This clone has more than one count but fewer than ten. The chain has TRBV27 and TRBJ2-1, with 9 bases that match TRBD2. V trimming: 9 bases; J trimming: 5 bases; junction bases outside the gene matches: 17. This CDR3 comprises 17 residues. Germline-derived CDR1 and CDR2 are MNHEY and SMNVEV (reference sequence). CDR3 sequence reads: CASVREGRFTTHNEQFF. The CDR3 DNA follows: TGTGCCAGTGTGCGGGAGGGCCGGTTTACAACACACAATGAGCAGTTCTTC.

The V call is TRBV5-1, the J call TRBJ2-1, with a weak D call TRBD2 (7 bases). The CDR3 is made up of 15 amino acids. The V gene's germline CDR1 is SGHRS and CDR2 YFSETQ. V lost 2 bases and J lost 1, with 10 bases in between. In DNA, the CDR3 is TGCGCCAGCAGCTTAGGGGGGGTTTCCTACAATGAGCAGTTCTTC. Translated: CASSLGGVSYNEQFF.

This chain uses TRBV5-4 with TRBJ1-1, with TRBD1 as a possible D gene (5 bases). V lost 1 base to trimming and J lost 3 bases, with 10 bases between them. The CDR3 has 14 residues. Germline CDR1 and CDR2: SGHNT and YYREEE (reference sequence). CDR3 loop: CASSLWVRDTEAFF. CDR3 nucleotides: TGTGCCAGCAGCTTGTGGGTCAGGGACACTGAAGCTTTCTTT.

This clone was detected a few times. The chain links TRBV15 to TRBJ2-7, with D unclear. CDR1 and CDR2 (germline): LNHNV, YYDKDF (reference sequence). This CDR3 has 13 residues. Trimming left V 1 base short and J 3 bases short, with 7 bases between. The CDR3 DNA reads as TGTGCCACCAGCAGAGTATTGGGCTACGAGCAGTACTTC. This translates into CATSRVLGYEQYF.

This chain joins TRBV6-7 and TRBJ2-1, with 8 bases matching TRBD2. TRBV6-7 is assigned to the ORF class and has an uncertain function. V shed 8 bases and J 5 bases; nucleotides not matched to a gene: 8. The CDR3 is 14 residues long. The DNA of the CDR3 is TGTGCCAGCGGCTGGGGACTAGGTAACAATGAGCAGTTCTTC. Translation gives CASGWGLGNNEQFF.

V is TRBV7-8 and J is TRBJ2-2, with no clear D. Per germline, CDR1 SGHVS and CDR2 FQNEAQ. Trimming shortened V by 3 bases and J by 3 bases, and 8 bases separated the two germline ends. The CDR3 covers 14 residues. The CDR3 nucleotides are TGTGCCAGCAGCTTCTCGACCTACACCGGGGAGCTGTTTTTT. Protein sequence: CASSFSTYTGELFF.

This clone was seen a few times. This chain connects TRBV7-8 to TRBJ1-4; D gene uncertain. The CDR3 is made up of 15 amino acids. CDR1 and CDR2 from the germline V gene are SGHVS and FQNEAQ. Trimming left V 0 bases short and J 5 bases short, with 10 bases between. CDR3 amino acids: CASSLADGYNEKLFF. The CDR3 DNA reads TGTGCCAGCAGCTTAGCGGACGGCTACAATGAAAAACTGTTTTTT.

V gene TRBV28 combines with J gene TRBJ1-1; no reliable D call. CDR3 length equals 14 residues. Germline CDR1 MDHEN, CDR2 SYDVKM. Trimming took off 5 bases at V and 0 bases at J, with 10 bases between the two ends. The CDR3 is CASSQWAMNTEAFF. For the CDR3, the DNA is TGTGCCAGCAGTCAGTGGGCCATGAACACTGAAGCTTTCTTT.

This clone was seen a handful of times. The V and J genes are TRBV7-2 and TRBJ2-1, with D possibly called TRBD1 or TRBD2 (5 bases each). The V end was cut by 1 base, the J end by 6 bases, with 10 bases between. Germline V lookup: CDR1 SGHTA, CDR2 FQGNSA. The CDR3 totals 14 residues. The CDR3 reads CASSLGGFGNEQFF. DNA for the CDR3: TGTGCCAGCAGCTTAGGGGGGTTCGGCAATGAGCAGTTCTTC.

This clone turned up a few times. This chain uses TRBV2 with TRBJ2-3, with 8 bases matching TRBD2. This CDR3 is built from 16 residues. Germline lookup yields CDR1 SNHLY and CDR2 FYNNEI. V was pared by 1 base and J by 4 bases, with 7 bases of the junction left unmatched. CDR3: CASSEVRTGGADTQYF. DNA for the CDR3: TGTGCCAGCAGTGAAGTTCGTACGGGAGGGGCAGATACGCAGTATTTT.

The chain couples TRBV5-1 to TRBJ2-7; 7 nucleotides line up with TRBD1. The germline CDR1 and CDR2 sequences are SGHRS and YFSETQ. The J segment lost 3 bases and the V segment lost 0 bases, leaving 6 bases of the junction unmatched. The CDR3 is made up of 15 amino acids. CDR3 loop: CASSLDGQVGYEQYF. DNA for the CDR3: TGCGCCAGCAGCTTGGACGGACAGGTTGGCTACGAGCAGTACTTC.

This rearrangement joins TRBV6-6 to TRBJ1-2, with D possibly being TRBD1 (5 bases). CDR3 length: 13 amino acids. V was shortened by 7 bases and J by 3 bases, with 12 bases between the two germline ends. CDR1 and CDR2 from the germline V gene are MNHNY and SVGAGI (reference sequence). Here the CDR3 DNA reads TGTGCCAGCACCACCAGGGCCTACTATGGCTACACCTTC. It yields the protein CASTTRAYYGYTF.

The rearrangement joins TRBV18 to TRBJ1-2, with a tentative D call TRBD1 (5 bases). Looked up from germline, CDR1 is KGHSH and CDR2 is LQKENI. Between the trimmed V and J ends, which lost 3 bases and 2 bases, there was a span of 10 bases. The CDR3 consists of 14 residues. CDR3 in DNA: TGTGCCAGCTCACCGGGGGGGTACAACTATGGCTACACCTTC. Translating gives CASSPGGYNYGYTF.

This clone occurred a few times. The chain carries TRBV18 and TRBJ2-1; D gene unclear. The ends were cut back, 2 bases at V and 1 base at J, with 12 bases in the middle. The CDR3 has 16 residues. The V gene's germline CDR1 is KGHSH and CDR2 LQKENI. CDR3 in amino acids: CASSPEGTRSYNEQFF. The CDR3 DNA is TGTGCCAGCTCACCAGAAGGAACGCGATCCTACAATGAGCAGTTCTTC.

This clone was seen more than once but under ten times. The rearrangement links TRBV6-6 to TRBJ1-1; D not certain. This CDR3 has 12 amino acids. The germline V gene encodes CDR1 MNHNY and CDR2 SVGAGI (reference sequence). Deletions cut 6 bases from V and 0 bases from J, with 5 bases between. The CDR3 sequence is CASSRMNTEAFF. The CDR3 DNA is TGTGCCAGCAGCCGCATGAACACTGAAGCTTTCTTT.

V usage is TRBV6-1 and J usage is TRBJ2-3; 13 nucleotides line up with TRBD2. This CDR3 is built from 15 residues. The ends lost 6 bases at V and 5 bases at J; junction bases unmatched: 5. Germline V gene lookup returns CDR1 MNHNS and CDR2 SASEGT. CDR3 residues: CASRLAGGFGDTQYF. CDR3 DNA sequence: TGTGCCAGCAGACTAGCGGGGGGGTTCGGAGATACGCAGTATTTT.

The table lists this clone with a few counts. The V call is TRBV28, the J call TRBJ2-4; no definite D call. The germline V and J ends were trimmed by 5 bases and 1 base, with 9 bases remaining between them. From germline, CDR1 is MDHEN and CDR2 SYDVKM. The CDR3 runs to 14 residues. CDR3 nucleotide sequence: TGTGCCAGCAGTCCCCAAGCCGCCAAAAACATTCAGTACTTC. Protein sequence: CASSPQAAKNIQYF.

The chain joins TRBV7-9 to TRBJ2-5; D gene uncertain. The CDR3 is 13 amino acids. V lost 8 bases and J 5 bases, leaving 15 bases between the germline ends. From germline, CDR1 is SEHNR and CDR2 FQNEAQ (reference sequence). The CDR3 reads CASRNRFRETQYF. The DNA for the CDR3 is TGTGCCAGCCGAAATCGGTTTCGGGAGACCCAGTACTTC.

This clone was observed at least ten times. One junction end does not reproduce the germline sequence, and a read error may be involved. The chain uses TRBV14 and TRBJ2-7, with 7 bases lining up with TRBD2. The CDR3 is made up of 12 amino acids. The germline gives CDR1 SGHDN, CDR2 FVKESK. The CDR3 DNA reads as TGTGCCAGCAGCCTTTCCGGGGAGGGAAGGAACTTC. Its protein product is CASSLSGEGRNF.

The chain combines TRBV19 with TRBJ1-2; D perhaps matches TRBD1 (6 bases). The length of the CDR3 is 13 residues. V was trimmed by 7 bases and J by 3 bases, leaving 12 bases between them. The V gene's germline CDR1 is LNHDA and CDR2 SQIVND (reference sequence). The CDR3, as DNA: TGTGCCAGTAACCCACAGGGCTACTATGGCTACACCTTC. It is translated as CASNPQGYYGYTF.

The chain employs TRBV19 and TRBJ1-2; D not resolved. Germline V gene sequence: CDR1 LNHDA, CDR2 SQIVND (reference sequence). Trimming pared 5 bases from V and 4 bases from J, leaving 11 bases between. The CDR3 length is 13 residues. CDR3 protein: CASSGDPVYGYTF. As DNA, the CDR3 is TGTGCCAGTAGTGGGGATCCAGTCTATGGCTACACCTTC.

This clone was picked up a small number of times. The rearrangement uses TRBV7-2 and TRBJ2-5, with 7 bases aligning to TRBD1. The CDR3 covers 14 residues. Losses at the gene ends were 7 bases for V and 2 bases for J; bases not matched to a gene: 7. In germline, CDR1 is SGHTA, CDR2 FQGNSA. The CDR3 DNA sequence: TGTGCCAGCACCGTACGCAGGGGGCAAGAGACCCAGTACTTC. It specifies CASTVRRGQETQYF.

The sample holds a few counts of this clone. The rearrangement links TRBV6-6 to TRBJ2-5; a possible D gene is TRBD1 (5 bases). CDR1 and CDR2 from the germline V gene are MNHNY and SVGAGI (reference sequence). The CDR3 is 13 amino acids. V was pared by 8 bases and J by 1 base, with 11 bases between. The CDR3 reads CASWETGQETQYF. CDR3 nucleotide sequence: TGTGCCAGCTGGGAAACAGGCCAAGAGACCCAGTACTTC.

Only a few counts were recorded for this clone. The rearrangement links TRBV4-1 to TRBJ2-5; D remains unclear. The length of the CDR3 is 13 residues. V lost 1 base to trimming and J lost 7 bases, with 10 bases between them. From germline, CDR1 is MGHRA and CDR2 YSYEKL. For the CDR3, the DNA is TGCGCCAGCAGCCAAGTTTCGTTAGGGACCCAGTACTTC. Protein sequence: CASSQVSLGTQYF.

The chain links TRBV25-1 to TRBJ2-5; 8 bases map to TRBD1. CDR3 length: 14 amino acids. Trimming cost V 6 bases and J 3 bases; bases outside gene matches: 6. Germline V CDR1 and CDR2: MGHDK, SYGVNS. The CDR3 spells CASSFTTGEETQYF. CDR3 nucleotides: TGTGCCAGCAGCTTCACGACAGGGGAAGAGACCCAGTACTTC.

V gene TRBV28 combines with J gene TRBJ1-5, with a tentative D call TRBD1 (5 bases). Germline V gene lookup returns CDR1 MDHEN and CDR2 SYDVKM. The CDR3 extends over 14 amino acids. V was trimmed by 2 bases and J by 5 bases, leaving 10 bases between them. The CDR3 DNA is TGTGCCAGCAGTTTAATGGGGGGTGATCAGCCCCAGCATTTT. This codes for CASSLMGGDQPQHF.